The 2 T cell receptor beta chains below were found in one sample sequenced in a study of T cell responses to AZD1222 COVID-19 vaccine. The protocol was immunoSEQ multiplex PCR, while the TCRdb copy is restricted to in-frame clones and leaves out a portion. The table records some 80,000 clones, roughly nine tenths of them present only once. The sequencing used peripheral blood, collected on day 0 of AZD1222 vaccination. These TCRs come from an adult in good health.

The chain couples TRBV27 to TRBJ1-2; 11 bases map to TRBD1. The CDR3 length is 15 residues. The germline V gene encodes CDR1 MNHEY and CDR2 SMNVEV (reference sequence). V lost 5 bases and J lost 7; bases outside the gene matches: 9. The CDR3 loop reads CASSLRDRGESGYTF. The CDR3 coding sequence is TGTGCCAGCAGTCTCCGGGACAGGGGGGAAAGTGGCTACACCTTC.

V gene TRBV19 combines with J gene TRBJ1-3, with TRBD1 as a possible D gene (5 bases). CDR3 length equals 15 residues. The germline V gene has CDR1 LNHDA and CDR2 SQIVND (reference sequence). Deletions cut 5 bases from V and 2 bases from J, with 13 bases between. The CDR3 protein is CASSPGAFTGNTIYF. The CDR3 bases are TGTGCCAGTAGTCCTGGGGCCTTCACTGGAAACACCATATATTTT.